The clone carrying this T cell receptor beta chain came up a few times. Its antigen is still unknown. This sample was included in a study of T cell repertoires in cytomegalovirus infection. TCRdb fed the reads into MiXCR, producing one record per CDR3 protein. The sample contains approximately 89,000 distinct CDR3 sequences, over 25% of which appear only once. V trimming: 4 bases; J trimming: 3 bases; junction bases outside the gene matches: 3. The CDR3 runs 14 residues. Germline CDR1 MNHEY, CDR2 SVGAGI. Whole-study findings and limits: HLA-C-restricted CMV clonotypes gave the most frequent clonotype in two of eight donors.

The receptor was isolated from a human donor in good health (CMV status not recorded). Some clones in this sample may be carry-over from other donors' samples. Sample: CD8+ T cells from cultured PBMCs, taken from culture after CMV antigen stimulation. This chain connects TRBV6-5 to TRBJ1-5, with 7 bases identical to TRBD1. The CDR3 sequence is CASSLGQSNQPQHF. The CDR3 DNA is TGTGCCAGCAGTTTGGGACAGTCCAATCAGCCCCAGCATTTT.